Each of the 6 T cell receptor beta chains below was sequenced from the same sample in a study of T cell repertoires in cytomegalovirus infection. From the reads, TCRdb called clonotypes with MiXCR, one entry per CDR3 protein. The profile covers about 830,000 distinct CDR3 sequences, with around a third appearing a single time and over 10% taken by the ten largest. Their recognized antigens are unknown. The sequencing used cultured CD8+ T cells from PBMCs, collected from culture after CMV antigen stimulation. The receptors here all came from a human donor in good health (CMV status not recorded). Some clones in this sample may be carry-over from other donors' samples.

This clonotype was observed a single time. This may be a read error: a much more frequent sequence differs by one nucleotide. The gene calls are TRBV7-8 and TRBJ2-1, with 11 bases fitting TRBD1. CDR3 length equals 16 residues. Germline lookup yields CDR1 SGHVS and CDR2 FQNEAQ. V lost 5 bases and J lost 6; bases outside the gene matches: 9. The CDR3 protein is CASSTTGTGGFNEQFF. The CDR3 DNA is TGTGCCAGCAGCACAACCGGGACAGGGGGGTTCAATGAGCAGTTCTTC.

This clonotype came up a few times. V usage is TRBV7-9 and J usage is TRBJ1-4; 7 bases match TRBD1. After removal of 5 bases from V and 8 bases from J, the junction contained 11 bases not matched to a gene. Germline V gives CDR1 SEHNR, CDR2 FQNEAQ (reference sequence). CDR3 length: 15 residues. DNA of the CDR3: TGTGCCAGCAGCCACACAGGGGAGACGGGGGAAAAACTGTTTTTT. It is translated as CASSHTGETGEKLFF.

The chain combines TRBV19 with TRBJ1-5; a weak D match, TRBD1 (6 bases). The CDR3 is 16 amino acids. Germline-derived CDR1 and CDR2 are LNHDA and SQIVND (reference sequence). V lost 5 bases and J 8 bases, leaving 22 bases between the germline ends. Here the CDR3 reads CASSLVFTGGFKPQHF. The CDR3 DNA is TGTGCCAGTAGTCTAGTTTTTACGGGGGGCTTTAAGCCCCAGCATTTT.

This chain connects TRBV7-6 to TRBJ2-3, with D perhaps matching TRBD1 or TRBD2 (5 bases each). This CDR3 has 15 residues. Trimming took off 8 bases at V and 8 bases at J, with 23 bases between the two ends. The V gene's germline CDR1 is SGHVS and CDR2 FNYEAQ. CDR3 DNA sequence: TGTGCCAGCGCCTTCCGGGACCTCGAGGCGGGTACGCAGTATTTT. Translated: CASAFRDLEAGTQYF.

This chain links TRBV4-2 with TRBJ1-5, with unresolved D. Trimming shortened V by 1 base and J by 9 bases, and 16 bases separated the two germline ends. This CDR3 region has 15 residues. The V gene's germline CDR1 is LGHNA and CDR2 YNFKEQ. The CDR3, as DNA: TGTGCCAGCAGCCAAGCTGAGGTGGGGAGTCTGCCCCAGCATTTT. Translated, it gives CASSQAEVGSLPQHF.

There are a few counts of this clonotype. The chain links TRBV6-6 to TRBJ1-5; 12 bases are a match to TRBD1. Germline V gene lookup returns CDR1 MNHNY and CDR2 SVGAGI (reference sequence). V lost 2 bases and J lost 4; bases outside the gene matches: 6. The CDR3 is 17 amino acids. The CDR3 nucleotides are TGTGCCAGCAGTTACGAACGGGACAGGGGGCGTAATCAGCCCCAGCATTTT. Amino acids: CASSYERDRGRNQPQHF.